The 5 T cell receptor beta chains below were found in one sample sequenced in a study of cytomegalovirus exposure and HLA in healthy donors. The protocol was immunoSEQ multiplex PCR, while the TCRdb copy is restricted to in-frame clones and leaves out a portion. This table holds around 130,000 clones, about 85% found once. Sequenced sample: PBMCs. The origin of the receptors is a young woman in good health and CMV-seronegative.

The chain uses TRBV29-1 and TRBJ2-3, with 9 bases identical to TRBD2. V lost 5 bases and J lost 5; bases outside the gene matches: 5. Germline V CDR1 and CDR2: SQVTM, ANQGSEA. This CDR3 comprises 13 residues. CDR3 coding DNA: TGCAGCGTTAGCGGGGGGAGTATAGATACGCAGTATTTT. It yields the protein CSVSGGSIDTQYF.

The CDR3 region has the DNA TGCGCCAGCAGCCTCGGACAGGGATTGGGTTCACCCCTCCACTTT. This sequence encodes CASSLGQGLGSPLHF. This chain links TRBV5-1 with TRBJ1-6; 8 positions agree with TRBD1. Germline CDR1 reads SGHRS; CDR2 reads YFSETQ. Germline trimming cut 4 bases from V and 9 bases from J; bases unmatched to any gene: 9. CDR3 length: 15 residues.

The gene calls are TRBV19 and TRBJ1-4, with 9 bases identical to TRBD1. Germline V lookup: CDR1 LNHDA, CDR2 SQIVND (reference sequence). This CDR3 spans 15 amino acids. With 5 bases clipped from V and 7 bases from J, the junction kept 8 bases outside the gene matches. CDR3 residues: CASSYNRGRLEKLFF. CDR3 coding DNA: TGTGCCAGTAGTTATAACAGGGGGCGGCTTGAAAAACTGTTTTTT.

This clone was seen just once. The chain uses TRBV23-1 and TRBJ1-2, with D perhaps matching TRBD1 (6 bases). TRBV23-1 is reported as an ORF; its role is uncertain. This CDR3 comprises 14 residues. V was trimmed by 6 bases and J by 1 base, leaving 12 bases between them. CDR3 amino acids: CASSQPTGNYGYTF. CDR3 nucleotide sequence: TGCGCCAGCAGCCAACCGACAGGTAACTATGGCTACACCTTC.

This rearrangement joins TRBV19 to TRBJ1-2; D gene ambiguous. V was pared by 3 bases and J by 7 bases, with 6 bases between. This CDR3 is built from 11 residues. Germline lookup yields CDR1 LNHDA and CDR2 SQIVND (reference sequence). The CDR3 DNA is TGTGCCAGTAGTATGATGAGTGGCTACACCTTC. Translated, it gives CASSMMSGYTF.